Shown below are 24 T cell receptor beta chains from a single sample sequenced in a study of cytomegalovirus exposure and HLA in healthy donors. Vbeta (60) and Jbeta (13) primers were used in the PCR. Only in-frame clones appear in the TCRdb table, and some are missing; sequencing was by immunoSEQ multiplex PCR. The repertoire holds some 180,000 clones, with roughly 68% as singletons. What was sequenced was PBMCs. Receptor source: a woman younger than 45 in good health and CMV-seronegative.

In this sample, this clone turned up once. This chain uses TRBV30 with TRBJ1-1; perhaps TRBD1 as D (5 bases). CDR3 length equals 13 residues. Germline lookup yields CDR1 GTSNPN and CDR2 SVGIG (reference sequence). V was cut by 3 bases and J by 3 bases, with 11 bases left in between. The CDR3 DNA reads TGTGCCTGGAGCCAGGGTTCGGACACTGAAGCTTTCTTT. Protein product: CAWSQGSDTEAFF.

This clone turned up a few times. This chain uses TRBV2 with TRBJ2-7; TRBD1 agrees at 7 bases. The CDR3 runs to 12 residues. CDR1 SNHLY and CDR2 FYNNEI come from the germline V gene. V lost 8 bases to trimming and J lost 3 bases; unmatched junction nucleotides: 4. CDR3 in DNA: TGTGCCAGCTCGCCAGGGGGCTACGAGCAGTACTTC. It is translated as CASSPGGYEQYF.

The genes are TRBV10-3 and TRBJ1-1; TRBD1 might be the D (5 bases). CDR1 and CDR2 from the germline V gene are ENHRY and SYGVKD. The CDR3 has 17 amino acids. The V end was cut by 2 bases, the J end by 1 base, with 17 bases between. Written as DNA, the CDR3 is TGTGCCATCAGTGAGATTACTAGCGGACACAAGAACACTGAAGCTTTCTTT. Protein: CAISEITSGHKNTEAFF.

This clone was counted a single time. The chain carries TRBV7-3 and TRBJ2-3; 8 bases fit TRBD2. This CDR3 has 15 residues. Trimming cost V 3 bases and J 1 base; bases outside gene matches: 3. Germline values: CDR1 SGHTA, CDR2 FQGTGA. The chain's CDR3 is CASSLNGRGTDTQYF. The CDR3 coding sequence is TGTGCCAGCAGCTTGAACGGGAGGGGCACAGATACGCAGTATTTT.

The chain recombines TRBV6-7 with TRBJ1-1; D is possibly TRBD1 (6 bases). TRBV6-7 is an open reading frame, and its role is uncertain. The CDR3 has 18 residues. V shed 3 bases and J shed 3 bases, with 23 bases lying between them. The chain's CDR3 is CASSYYGVRGPMDTEAFF. CDR3 nucleotide sequence: TGTGCCAGCAGTTATTACGGTGTCAGGGGCCCTATGGACACTGAAGCTTTCTTT.

This chain connects TRBV7-2 to TRBJ2-2, with 9 nucleotides matching TRBD2. J gave up 2 bases and V 0 bases, and 13 bases lay outside the gene matches. This CDR3 is built from 20 residues. CDR1 and CDR2 from the germline V gene are SGHTA and FQGNSA. The CDR3: CASSLAAQRGVDFNTGELFF. CDR3 bases: TGTGCCAGCAGCTTAGCTGCTCAGCGGGGGGTTGATTTTAACACCGGGGAGCTGTTTTTT. The full variable domain, its missing parts supplied by reference TRBV7-2 and TRBJ2-2, is GAGVSQSPSNKVTEKGKDVELRCDPISGHTALYWYRQSLGQGLEFLIYFQGNSAPDKSGLPSDRFSAERTGGSVSTLTIQRTQQEDSAVYLCASSLAAQRGVDFNTGELFFGEGSRLTVL.

V is TRBV18 and J is TRBJ2-1; the match to TRBD2 covers 7 bases. This CDR3 has 15 amino acids. Germline CDR1 and CDR2: KGHSH and LQKENI. Trimming at V came to 2 bases and at J to 6 bases, leaving 7 bases not matched to a gene. The CDR3 is CASSPGSRTSNEQFF. The DNA for the CDR3 is TGTGCCAGCTCACCAGGATCCCGGACTAGCAATGAGCAGTTCTTC.

This clone was found a few times. The chain is built from TRBV6-5 and TRBJ1-6; a possible D gene is TRBD1 (5 bases). Germline assignment: CDR1 MNHEY and CDR2 SVGAGI. The CDR3 length is 15 residues. V was cut by 5 bases and J by 6 bases, with 14 bases left in between. CDR3 coding DNA: TGTGCCAGCAGTACCGGGCTGGGGCGTAATTCACCCCTCCACTTT. Encoded protein: CASSTGLGRNSPLHF.

This chain connects TRBV28 to TRBJ2-7; D may be TRBD2 (6 bases). From germline, CDR1 is MDHEN and CDR2 SYDVKM. The V gene lost 3 bases and the J gene lost 6 bases, with 9 bases spanning the gap. The CDR3 runs to 12 residues. The CDR3 nucleotides are TGTGCCAGCAGTTTCCCCGGGGGCGAGCAGTACTTC. Its translation is CASSFPGGEQYF.

Concerning this clone: The junction departs from germline at one end; a sequencing error may be responsible. The genes are TRBV7-6 and TRBJ1-1; 7 bases are shared with TRBD1. This CDR3 contains 15 residues. CDR1 SGHVS and CDR2 FNYEAQ come from the germline V gene. CDR3 coding DNA: TGTGTCAGCAGCAAAGGGACAGTCTTAGCCACTGAAGCTTTCTTT. Its translation: CVSSKGTVLATEAFF.

V is TRBV15 and J is TRBJ2-1; TRBD2 matches 13 bases. The germline gives CDR1 LNHNV, CDR2 YYDKDF (reference sequence). V gave up 1 base and J gave up 5 bases; unmatched junction bases: 5. The CDR3 extends over 17 amino acids. The CDR3 reads CATSRVPGTSGNNEQFF. CDR3 nucleotide sequence: TGTGCCACCAGCAGAGTCCCCGGGACTAGCGGGAACAATGAGCAGTTCTTC.

The chain couples TRBV19 to TRBJ1-6; 8 bases fit TRBD1. With 9 bases clipped from V and 9 bases from J, the junction kept 10 bases outside the gene matches. This CDR3 contains 14 residues. Germline CDR1 LNHDA, CDR2 SQIVND (reference sequence). The CDR3 DNA reads TGTGCCAGCCACCCACAGGGGGTGGTTTCACCCCTCCACTTT. This gives the protein CASHPQGVVSPLHF.

This clone was picked up one time. The gene calls are TRBV29-1 and TRBJ1-1; perhaps TRBD1 as D (6 bases). Trimming took 1 base from V and 7 from J, leaving 13 bases between them. Germline CDR1 and CDR2: SQVTM and ANQGSEA. This CDR3 has 13 amino acids. The CDR3 DNA reads as TGCAGCGTTGAAGGGACAGACTACCTTGAAGCTTTCTTT. Translation: CSVEGTDYLEAFF. Full variable domain (rest looked up from reference TRBV29-1 and TRBJ1-1): SAVISQKPSRDICQRGTSLTIQCQVDSQVTMMFWYRQQPGQSLTLIATANQGSEATYESGFVIDKFPISRPNLTFSTLTVSNMSPEDSSIYLCSVEGTDYLEAFFGQGTRLTVV.

The chain is built from TRBV11-2 and TRBJ2-5; 9 positions agree with TRBD1. Judging by the DNA end, TRBJ2-7 fits better; the J call may be wrong. Germline CDR1 reads SGHAT; CDR2 reads FQNNGV. The CDR3 totals 16 residues. The CDR3 region has the DNA TGTGCCAGCAGCCGAGATACTGGGACAGGGAGGTACGAGCAGTACTTC. Protein product: CASSRDTGTGRYEQYF.

The gene calls are TRBV29-1 and TRBJ1-2; a possible D gene is TRBD1 (5 bases). The V end was cut by 5 bases, the J end by 0 bases, with 10 bases between. This CDR3 contains 13 residues. Germline values: CDR1 SQVTM, CDR2 ANQGSEA. The CDR3: CSVPDSSNYGYTF. CDR3 coding DNA: TGCAGCGTTCCCGACAGTTCTAACTATGGCTACACCTTC.

There are a few counts of this clone. The gene calls are TRBV5-6 and TRBJ2-3; possible D gene TRBD1, 6 bases. The germline CDR1 and CDR2 sequences are SGHDT and YYEEEE. CDR3 length equals 17 residues. V was pared by 1 base and J by 0 bases, with 15 bases between. CDR3 sequence reads: CASSLFSQGSSTDTQYF. DNA of the CDR3: TGTGCCAGCAGCTTGTTTTCACAGGGCTCTAGCACAGATACGCAGTATTTT.

This clone was recorded a few times. V and J are TRBV7-3 and TRBJ2-5; maybe TRBD1 (7 bases). V was trimmed by 11 bases and J by 3 bases, leaving 22 bases between them. Germline V CDR1 and CDR2: SGHTA, FQGTGA. The CDR3 has 15 amino acids. Here the CDR3 DNA reads TGTGCCCCTCAGGGGGGTAGTCGGACCGAAGAGACCCAGTACTTC. Protein product: CAPQGGSRTEETQYF.

This chain connects TRBV5-4 to TRBJ2-7; D is perhaps TRBD1 (5 bases). V lost 2 bases to trimming and J lost 6 bases, with 15 bases between them. Per germline, CDR1 SGHNT and CDR2 YYREEE (reference sequence). The length of the CDR3 is 14 residues. The chain's CDR3 is CASSLEGPGIEQYF. In nucleotides, the CDR3 is TGTGCCAGCAGCTTAGAAGGGCCAGGGATCGAGCAGTACTTC.

The chain recombines TRBV5-1 with TRBJ2-5; D perhaps matches TRBD2 (6 bases). The V gene's germline CDR1 is SGHRS and CDR2 YFSETQ. This CDR3 spans 15 amino acids. Trimming removed 0 bases at V and 5 bases at J, with 14 bases between. The CDR3 region is CASSLAPGVWETQYF. CDR3 nucleotides: TGCGCCAGCAGCTTGGCCCCGGGAGTTTGGGAGACCCAGTACTTC.

This clone was observed a few times. The chain employs TRBV9 and TRBJ2-2, with TRBD2 matching 9 bases. CDR3 length equals 16 residues. The J segment lost 1 base and the V segment lost 4 bases, leaving 5 bases of the junction unmatched. Germline CDR1 reads SGDLS; CDR2 reads YYNGEE. CDR3 sequence reads: CASSPRLAENTGELFF. The CDR3 coding sequence is TGTGCCAGCAGCCCTCGACTAGCGGAGAACACCGGGGAGCTGTTTTTT.

The rearrangement links TRBV5-4 to TRBJ2-3, with 7 bases lining up with TRBD1. This CDR3 is built from 15 residues. Looked up from germline, CDR1 is SGHNT and CDR2 is YYREEE (reference sequence). Trimming at V came to 0 bases and at J to 2 bases, leaving 3 bases not matched to a gene. In DNA form, the CDR3 reads TGTGCCAGCAGCTTGGCGGGACAGTTCACAGATACGCAGTATTTT. It translates to CASSLAGQFTDTQYF.

This clone was seen a few times. V gene TRBV7-9 combines with J gene TRBJ2-1; no clear D. The CDR3 contains 12 residues. In germline, CDR1 is SEHNR, CDR2 FQNEAQ (reference sequence). Between the trimmed V and J ends, which lost 8 bases and 6 bases, there was a span of 11 bases. Here the CDR3 DNA reads TGTGCCAGCCGAACCTACCCCAATGAGCAGTTCTTC. Its protein is CASRTYPNEQFF. Drawing the rest from reference TRBV7-9 and TRBJ2-1, the complete variable domain is DTGVSQNPRHKITKRGQNVTFRCDPISEHNRLYWYRQTLGQGPEFLTYFQNEAQLEKSRLLSDRFSAERPKGSFSTLEIQRTEQGDSAMYLCASRTYPNEQFFGPGTRLTVL.

This clone was detected a few times. DNA of the CDR3: TGCGCCAGCGGGCCCTCCGACAGGGTAAACACTGAAGCTTTCTTT. Protein product: CASGPSDRVNTEAFF. The chain joins TRBV5-1 to TRBJ1-1; 7 bases line up with TRBD1. CDR1 SGHRS and CDR2 YFSETQ come from the germline V gene. The CDR3 length is 15 residues. V gave up 7 bases and J gave up 2 bases; unmatched junction bases: 11. Full variable domain (missing parts from reference TRBV5-1 and TRBJ1-1): KAGVTQTPRYLIKTRGQQVTLSCSPISGHRSVSWYQQTPGQGLQFLFEYFSETQRNKGNFPGRFSGRQFSNSRSEMNVSTLELGDSALYLCASGPSDRVNTEAFFGQGTRLTVV.

This CDR3 reads CASSQDGGVAEAFF. DNA for the CDR3: TGCGCCAGCAGCCAAGATGGGGGGGTTGCAGAAGCTTTCTTT. The chain carries TRBV4-3 and TRBJ1-1, with D possibly TRBD1 on 5 matching bases. The CDR3 is made up of 14 amino acids. The germline V and J ends were trimmed by 0 bases and 8 bases, with 13 bases remaining between them. Germline V gene data show CDR1 as LGHNA and CDR2 as YSLEER.